These T cell receptor beta chains were read from a single sample in a study of siplizumab effects on memory and regulatory T cells. Libraries were prepared by immunoSEQ multiplex PCR; TCRdb keeps only in-frame clonotypes and omits some of them. In the table there are under 100,000 clones, over 90% of which are singletons. Specimen: non-Treg CD4+ T cells sorted from blood. The receptors derive from a human donor in good health. The CDR3 runs from the conserved cysteine through the conserved F or W. The order of the fields is V gene, J gene, D gene, CDR3 protein, CDR3 DNA. D genes are given only for firm matches.

TRBV7-8,TRBJ2-2,TRBD2,CASSALRPSGRTGELFF,TGTGCCAGCAGCGCACTGCGACCTAGCGGGAGAACCGGGGAGCTGTTTTTT
TRBV18,TRBJ1-1,TRBD1,CASSPLRTGETEAFF,TGTGCCAGCTCACCGCTGCGGACAGGGGAAACTGAAGCTTTCTTT
TRBV5-4,TRBJ2-4,TRBD1,CASSRDPTTGGAKNIQYF,TGTGCCAGCAGCCGGGACCCTACTACAGGGGGAGCCAAAAACATTCAGTACTTC
TRBV27,TRBJ2-7,TRBD2,CASSLRWTSGYEQYF,TGTGCCAGCAGTTTACGATGGACTAGCGGGTACGAGCAGTACTTC
TRBV2,TRBJ1-2,NA,CASSQGSNYGYTF,TGTGCCAGCTCCCAGGGTTCCAACTATGGCTACACCTTC
TRBV29-1,TRBJ2-1,NA,CSVEGGYNEQFF,TGCAGCGTTGAAGGAGGTTACAATGAGCAGTTCTTC
TRBV28,TRBJ1-1,TRBD1,CASSVRDRGTEAFF,TGTGCCAGCAGTGTCCGGGACAGGGGTACTGAAGCTTTCTTT
TRBV6-1,TRBJ2-1,TRBD1,CASSEAGQGARYNEQFF,TGTGCCAGCAGTGAAGCGGGACAGGGAGCCCGCTACAATGAGCAGTTCTTC
TRBV18,TRBJ2-3,NA,CASSRDSTDTQYF,TGTGCCAGCTCACGGGACAGCACAGATACGCAGTATTTT
TRBV18,TRBJ2-7,NA,CASSPQGGPGSYEQYF,TGTGCCAGCTCACCCCAGGGGGGTCCGGGCTCCTACGAGCAGTACTTC